A single T cell receptor (beta chain) is shown here with its context. Its matching antigen is unknown. The data derive from a study of cytomegalovirus exposure and HLA in healthy donors. Study-wide context: There were 100 million to 120 million unique TCR beta sequences, drawn from 200 million or so T cells, in an earlier analysis. General study results and limits: The only immune exposure information that was available was CMV serostatus. Later on, a genetic analysis was performed. It linked a missense variant in DCLRE1C with V- and J-gene trimming of TCR beta.

The study sampled nominally healthy donors, though unrecorded immune exposures were likely. The CDR3 covers 14 residues. Trimming left V 3 bases short and J 4 bases short, with 13 bases between. CDR1 and CDR2 (germline): SGHRS, YFSETQ. The PCR had 60 Vbeta and 13 Jbeta primers. Repertoires were generated with immunoSEQ multiplex PCR, while TCRdb's copy carries only in-frame clones and drops some. The sample lists approximately 92,000 clones, under 90% occurring once. This clonotype originated in a woman between 65 and 79 years old in good health and CMV-seropositive. The chain links TRBV5-1 to TRBJ1-1; D possibly corresponds to TRBD1 (5 bases). The material sequenced was PBMCs. The CDR3 DNA is TGCGCCAGCAGCTCCTCGACAGACGGCACTGAAGCTTTCTTT. Its translation: CASSSSTDGTEAFF.